The clone carrying this T cell receptor beta chain was seen a few times. The sample belongs to a study of beta chain features in type 1 diabetes. The CDR3 runs to 15 residues. The J segment lost 6 bases and the V segment lost 5 bases, leaving 5 bases of the junction unmatched. Germline loops: CDR1 SEHNR, CDR2 FQNEAQ (reference sequence). Of the isolated RNA, all was reverse transcribed, and so the sequenced material was expressed TCRB transcripts. Using immunoSEQ multiplex PCR, the repertoire was profiled, and TCRdb retains in-frame clones only, with some absent. The sample lists fewer than 350,000 clones; about 19% were seen once.

The chain has TRBV7-9 and TRBJ1-4; 11 bases map to TRBD1. The clonotype originates from a woman aged 18-30 years in good health. The sequenced material came from naive CD4+ T cells from blood. The CDR3 is CASSPGDRGYEKLFF. The CDR3 region has the DNA TGTGCCAGCAGCCCCGGGGACAGGGGGTATGAAAAACTGTTTTTT.